A selection of T cell receptor beta chains follows, all from one sample in a study of long-term antiretroviral therapy in people with HIV. The method was immunoSEQ multiplex PCR; TCRdb's version includes in-frame clones alone and lacks a portion of them. The top ten clones hold 4.3% of a sample with approximately 29,000 clones, around nine tenths of them seen once. The sample here was unsorted PBMCs, taken 5 to 5.5 years after starting antiretroviral therapy. The receptors come from a woman aged 40 to 50 with HIV. Both conserved end residues are part of each CDR3. D genes are given only for firm matches. Size is omitted from some rows. Given values are once, few, many or a class for expanded clones.

j_call: TRBJ1-5
v_call: TRBV5-1
d_call: NA
clone_size: NA
cdr3_nt: TGCGCCAGCAGCTTGGACGGGAATCAGCCCCAGCATTTT
cdr3_aa: CASSLDGNQPQHF

j_call: TRBJ2-7
v_call: TRBV6-1
d_call: NA
clone_size: NA
cdr3_nt: TGTGCCAGCACCGTGGCGGGTAGGACCTACGAGCAGTACTTC
cdr3_aa: CASTVAGRTYEQYF

j_call: TRBJ1-1
v_call: TRBV27
d_call: TRBD1
clone_size: NA
cdr3_nt: TGTGCCAGCAGTTTAGGGCTCAGGGGGTTGGGGGAGAACACTGAAGCTTTCTTT
cdr3_aa: CASSLGLRGLGENTEAFF

j_call: TRBJ2-7
v_call: TRBV4-3
d_call: TRBD1
clone_size: NA
cdr3_nt: TGCGCCAGCAGCCAAGATGGGACAGGCTACGAGCAGTACTTC
cdr3_aa: CASSQDGTGYEQYF

j_call: TRBJ2-5
v_call: TRBV29-1
d_call: NA
clone_size: NA
cdr3_nt: TGCAGCGTTGAAAGGTTAGGGAGGACCGGAGAGACCCAGTACTTC
cdr3_aa: CSVERLGRTGETQYF

j_call: TRBJ1-5
v_call: TRBV19
d_call: TRBD1
clone_size: NA
cdr3_nt: TGTGCCACAACAGGGGCCTGGGGCAATCAGCCCCAGCATTTT
cdr3_aa: CATTGAWGNQPQHF

j_call: TRBJ1-2
v_call: TRBV6-5
d_call: NA
clone_size: NA
cdr3_nt: TGTGCCAGCAGTTACGCGGGACTGAACTATGGCTACACCTTC
cdr3_aa: CASSYAGLNYGYTF

j_call: TRBJ1-1
v_call: TRBV4-1
d_call: TRBD1
clone_size: NA
cdr3_nt: TGCGCCAGCAGCCACAGGGGGCCCACTGAAGCTTTCTTT
cdr3_aa: CASSHRGPTEAFF

j_call: TRBJ2-5
v_call: TRBV5-1
d_call: NA
clone_size: NA
cdr3_nt: TGCGCCAGCAGCAGACCCGAGGAGGAGACCCAGTACTTC
cdr3_aa: CASSRPEEETQYF

j_call: TRBJ2-5
v_call: TRBV4-3
d_call: TRBD2
clone_size: NA
cdr3_nt: TGCGCCAGCAGCCAAACCGGGACTAGCGGGGCCCAAGAGACCCAGTACTTC
cdr3_aa: CASSQTGTSGAQETQYF

j_call: TRBJ1-2
v_call: TRBV4-2
d_call: NA
clone_size: NA
cdr3_nt: TGTGCCAGCAGCCAAGTGACTTATGGCTACACCTTC
cdr3_aa: CASSQVTYGYTF

j_call: TRBJ2-7
v_call: TRBV5-5
d_call: NA
clone_size: NA
cdr3_nt: TGTGCCAGCGGGCCCCCGGTCTCAACCTACGAGCAGTACTTC
cdr3_aa: CASGPPVSTYEQYF

j_call: TRBJ1-1
v_call: TRBV9
d_call: NA
clone_size: few
cdr3_nt: TGTGCCAGCAGCGGGGGACGGAACACTGAAGCTTTCTTT
cdr3_aa: CASSGGRNTEAFF

j_call: TRBJ1-1
v_call: TRBV5-1
d_call: NA
clone_size: NA
cdr3_nt: TGCGCCAGCAGCTTGCTTTCTGACACTGAAGCTTTCTTT
cdr3_aa: CASSLLSDTEAFF